This is a list of T cell receptor beta chains from one sample in a study of CD8+ T cells in alopecia areata. TCRdb keeps only in-frame clones here, not all; method: immunoSEQ multiplex PCR. Among approximately 91,000 clones listed, roughly two fifths were seen once. Material for sequencing was CD4+ T cells sorted from blood. The receptors were gathered from a human donor with alopecia areata. Both conserved end residues are part of each CDR3. Each record gives: D gene, clone size, J gene, V gene, CDR3 protein, CDR3 DNA. D genes are given only for firm matches. A clone size is listed for some rows: how often the clone was seen (once, few, many), or a class if it is expanded.

TRBD1,.,TRBJ1-1,TRBV7-9,CASSITGTVYAEAFF,TGTGCCAGCAGCATAACCGGGACAGTGTATGCTGAAGCTTTCTTT
.,.,TRBJ2-1,TRBV19,CASSINPSRIYNEQFF,TGTGCCAGTAGTATCAATCCTTCCCGAATCTACAATGAGCAGTTCTTC
.,few,TRBJ2-2,TRBV29-1,CSAGPIRDGNTGELFF,TGCAGCGCCGGTCCGATCCGGGACGGGAACACCGGGGAGCTGTTTTTT
TRBD2,few,TRBJ2-5,TRBV28,CASSSTSGLRETQYF,TGTGCCAGCAGTTCTACTAGCGGCCTACGCGAGACCCAGTACTTC
.,few,TRBJ2-2,TRBV29-1,CSHGGTSNTGELFF,TGCAGCCACGGAGGGACATCGAACACCGGGGAGCTGTTTTTT
.,few,TRBJ2-1,TRBV11-2,CASSLTALNNEQFF,TGTGCCAGCAGCTTAACAGCTCTGAACAATGAGCAGTTCTTC
TRBD1,.,TRBJ1-5,TRBV19,CASIEGQGLGQPQHF,TGTGCCAGTATAGAGGGACAGGGGTTGGGTCAGCCCCAGCATTTT
.,.,TRBJ2-1,TRBV11-2,CASSLVPTPYNEQFF,TGTGCCAGCAGCTTAGTTCCCACCCCCTACAATGAGCAGTTCTTC
.,.,TRBJ1-2,TRBV23-1,CASQLITYGYTF,TGCGCCAGCCAGTTGATTACGTATGGCTACACCTTC
.,.,TRBJ2-3,TRBV28,CASSFGGQKPDTQYF,TGTGCCAGCAGTTTCGGTGGACAGAAACCAGATACGCAGTATTTT
TRBD2,.,TRBJ2-5,TRBV28,CASRAIAGVETQYF,TGTGCCAGCAGGGCAATAGCGGGAGTGGAGACCCAGTACTTC
TRBD1,.,TRBJ2-5,TRBV7-3,CASSPAGTGQETQYF,TGTGCCAGCAGCCCCGCCGGGACAGGGCAAGAGACCCAGTACTTC
.,.,TRBJ2-5,TRBV9,CASSGVGHQETQYF,TGTGCCAGCAGCGGGGTGGGACATCAAGAGACCCAGTACTTC
.,.,TRBJ2-7,TRBV29-1,CSVGLPTDEQYF,TGCAGCGTTGGCTTACCGACTGACGAGCAGTACTTC
TRBD1,.,TRBJ1-2,TRBV29-1,CSGQGQGNGYTF,TGCAGTGGACAAGGACAGGGGAATGGCTACACCTTC
TRBD1,few,TRBJ2-7,TRBV27,CASSLYWTGGYEQYF,TGTGCCAGCAGTTTATATTGGACAGGGGGCTACGAGCAGTACTTC
.,few,TRBJ2-5,TRBV29-1,CSVGLRQKQETQYF,TGCAGCGTTGGCCTACGACAGAAACAAGAGACCCAGTACTTC
.,.,TRBJ1-2,TRBV29-1,CSVGGDNYGYTF,TGCAGCGTGGGAGGAGATAACTATGGCTACACCTTC
TRBD1,.,TRBJ1-2,TRBV29-1,CSGATGGNSNYGYTF,TGCAGCGGAGCTACAGGGGGCAATTCTAACTATGGCTACACCTTC
.,.,TRBJ2-1,TRBV30,CAWSVGSYNEQFF,TGTGCCTGGAGTGTAGGGTCCTACAATGAGCAGTTCTTC
.,.,TRBJ2-5,TRBV30,CAWSVRFEETQYF,TGTGCCTGGAGTGTACGATTCGAAGAGACCCAGTACTTC
.,.,TRBJ1-3,TRBV5-1,CASSAGIPGNTIYF,TGCGCCAGCAGCGCTGGAATCCCTGGAAACACCATATATTTT
.,few,TRBJ2-6,TRBV7-3,CASSLSPGAGANVLTF,TGTGCCAGCAGCTTATCACCGGGAGCCGGGGCCAACGTCCTGACTTTC